The 4 T cell receptor beta chains presented below share a single source sample, sequenced in a study of vaccination effects on CD4 cells after COVID-19. Sequencing was preceded by expansion of antigen-specific CD4+ T cells with viral peptide pools in the ViraFEST assay. Subsequent to roughly 9 days of culture, CD4+ T cells were isolated. PCR-confirmed SARS-CoV-2 infection occurred in the person between March and December 2020. For these receptors, no antigen is known. Here immunoSEQ multiplex PCR was the method, and the copy in TCRdb shows in-frame clones only, minus some. The sample holds more than 35,000 clones, approximately 70% seen once. The starting material was CD4+ T cells from PBMCs cultured with a peptide pool, obtained before COVID-19 vaccination. These receptors were collected from a human donor who had a prior SARS-CoV-2 infection.

In this sample, this clone turned up a few times. The DNA for the CDR3 is TGTGCCAGCAGCCGTCGACAGGGTTACGAGCAGTACTTC. Its translation: CASSRRQGYEQYF. This chain joins TRBV11-3 and TRBJ2-7, with 7 positions matching TRBD1. Germline V gene sequence: CDR1 SGHNT, CDR2 YENEEA. With V trimmed by 5 bases and J by 4 bases, 5 bases remained unmatched. This CDR3 contains 13 residues.

The chain uses TRBV7-2 and TRBJ2-7; TRBD2 matches at 7 bases. The CDR3 covers 15 residues. V lost 1 base to trimming and J lost 7 bases; unmatched junction nucleotides: 10. Germline lookup yields CDR1 SGHTA and CDR2 FQGNSA. This chain's CDR3 is CASSLVVAGVGEQYF. CDR3 DNA: TGTGCCAGCAGCTTAGTTGTCGCGGGAGTCGGTGAGCAGTACTTC. The variable domain in full, with the rest retrieved from reference TRBV7-2 and TRBJ2-7, is GAGVSQSPSNKVTEKGKDVELRCDPISGHTALYWYRQSLGQGLEFLIYFQGNSAPDKSGLPSDRFSAERTGGSVSTLTIQRTQQEDSAVYLCASSLVVAGVGEQYFGPGTRLTVT.

The chain joins TRBV30 to TRBJ1-6; the D gene is possibly TRBD1 (5 bases). V lost 3 bases to trimming and J lost 10 bases, with 10 bases between them. The CDR3 covers 12 residues. CDR1 GTSNPN and CDR2 SVGIG come from the germline V gene (reference sequence). Written as DNA, the CDR3 is TGTGCCTGGAGCAGGGTTTTATCACCCCTCCACTTT. This gives the protein CAWSRVLSPLHF.

The rearrangement links TRBV7-2 to TRBJ2-2; D unresolved. V was cut by 2 bases and J by 4 bases, with 5 bases left in between. The germline CDR1 and CDR2 sequences are SGHTA and FQGNSA. The CDR3 is 13 amino acids. The CDR3 DNA reads as TGTGCCAGCAGCTTAATGGGCACCGGGGAGCTGTTTTTT. Translation gives CASSLMGTGELFF.